This record concerns one T cell receptor (beta chain) sequence. Its antigen is undetermined. All the people who gave samples were healthy bone marrow donors. These data are taken from a study of cytomegalovirus exposure and HLA in healthy donors. Overall study findings and caveats: Reportedly, a later analysis found an Asian-associated ancestry cluster had fewer N-insertions than the approximately 700-donor mean. About 87% or about 30% of the time was how often most TCR beta V segments were productive, according to an earlier analysis. One variant, a missense change in DCLRE1C, was linked in a later analysis to TCR beta V- and J-gene trimming.

13 Jbeta primers and 60 Vbeta primers were used for the PCR. TCRdb's table, derived via immunoSEQ multiplex PCR, lists solely in-frame clones and lacks some. The table shows some 93,000 clones, with about 66% occurring only once. Germline CDR1 is LGHNA and CDR2 is YNFKEQ. Trimming took 4 bases from V and 3 from J; bases not matched to a gene: 6. CDR3 size: 15 residues. This sequence originates from a boy aged 10-17 years in good health and CMV-seropositive. The sequenced sample consisted of PBMCs. V usage is TRBV4-2 and J usage is TRBJ2-1; 7 bases fit TRBD1. CDR3 protein: CASSPDREIYNEQFF. For the CDR3, the DNA is TGTGCCAGCAGCCCCGACAGGGAAATCTACAATGAGCAGTTCTTC.